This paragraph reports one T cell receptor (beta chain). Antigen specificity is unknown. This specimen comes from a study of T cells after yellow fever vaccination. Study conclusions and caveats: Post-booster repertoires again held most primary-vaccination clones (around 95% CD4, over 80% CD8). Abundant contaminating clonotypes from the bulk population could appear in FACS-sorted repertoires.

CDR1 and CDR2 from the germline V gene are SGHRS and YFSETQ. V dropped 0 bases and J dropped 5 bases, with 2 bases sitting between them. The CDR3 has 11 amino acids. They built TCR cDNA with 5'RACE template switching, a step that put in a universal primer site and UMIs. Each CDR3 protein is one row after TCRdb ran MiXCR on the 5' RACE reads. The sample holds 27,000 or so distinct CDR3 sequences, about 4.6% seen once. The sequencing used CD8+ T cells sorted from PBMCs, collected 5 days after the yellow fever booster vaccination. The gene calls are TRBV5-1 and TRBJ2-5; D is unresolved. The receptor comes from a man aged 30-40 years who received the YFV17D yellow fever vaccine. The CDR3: CASSLVETQYF. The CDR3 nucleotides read TGCGCCAGCAGCTTGGTGGAGACCCAGTACTTC.